This TCR beta chain derives from a study of shared clonotypes between healthy human individuals. Assay: immunoSEQ multiplex PCR; the TCRdb copy retains only in-frame clones and omits some. The data contain 2 million or so clones, less than 95% of them singletons. As defined, naive CD8 cells were CD45RO-negative and positively selected for CCR7, with terminally differentiated effector memory CD45RA+ cells excluded. This CDR3 is built from 15 residues. V shed 3 bases and J shed 7 bases, with 19 bases lying between them. In germline, CDR1 is SGDLS, CDR2 YYNGEE. V gene TRBV9 combines with J gene TRBJ1-2; D possibly corresponds to TRBD1 (6 bases). Sequenced input: naive CD8+ T cells sorted from blood. The sequence was obtained from a man aged 18 to 35 in good health. The CDR3 region has the DNA TGTGCCAGCAGCGCGTGGGGGGCAGTGGAGGTTGGCTACACCTTC. It specifies CASSAWGAVEVGYTF.